One and the same sample provided the 13 T cell receptor beta chains below, sequenced in a study of blood T cell repertoires in COVID-19. Using immunoSEQ multiplex PCR, the repertoire was profiled, and TCRdb retains in-frame clones only, with some absent. The sample holds 250,000 to 300,000 clones, approximately 82% seen once. The sample was peripheral blood. The receptors shown here come from a woman between 18 and 29 years old with acute or convalescent COVID-19.

The chain carries TRBV5-1 and TRBJ2-3, with TRBD1 as a possible D gene (5 bases). This CDR3 has 16 amino acids. CDR1 is SGHRS and CDR2 is YFSETQ in the germline V gene. The V and J ends lost 1 base and 5 bases respectively, with 17 bases between them. The CDR3 DNA reads as TGCGCCAGCAGCTTGCTTGGGGCCAACCGCGGAGATACGCAGTATTTT. Protein: CASSLLGANRGDTQYF.

The chain joins TRBV30 to TRBJ1-5; D might be TRBD1 (6 bases). Trimming left V 1 base short and J 5 bases short, with 9 bases between. The CDR3 contains 13 residues. The germline gives CDR1 GTSNPN, CDR2 SVGIG (reference sequence). CDR3 residues: CAWSGGPYQPQHF. In DNA form, the CDR3 reads TGTGCCTGGAGTGGGGGGCCCTATCAGCCCCAGCATTTT.

CDR3 bases: TGCGCCAGCAGCCTTGGGAGGGGAAGTATCTACGAGCAGTACTTC. Encoded protein: CASSLGRGSIYEQYF. The genes are TRBV4-3 and TRBJ2-7, with 7 bases matching TRBD2. The CDR3 is made up of 15 amino acids. Germline V gene lookup returns CDR1 LGHNA and CDR2 YSLEER. Losses at the gene ends were 4 bases for V and 3 bases for J; bases not matched to a gene: 9.

The rearrangement links TRBV28 to TRBJ1-2; no firm D call. Trimming took off 3 bases at V and 8 bases at J, with 13 bases between the two ends. From germline, CDR1 is MDHEN and CDR2 SYDVKM. This CDR3 is 13 amino acids long. CDR3 bases: TGTGCCAGCAGTTTGGGAGAGGCTTTGGGCTACACCTTC. Encoded protein: CASSLGEALGYTF.

The chain has TRBV10-3 and TRBJ2-4, with 10 bases that match TRBD2. CDR3 size: 15 residues. Per the germline V gene, CDR1 is ENHRY and CDR2 is SYGVKD. Trimming removed 6 bases from V and 8 bases from J; junction bases left unmatched: 10. The CDR3 reads CAISAASGSEDIQYF. DNA for the CDR3: TGTGCCATCAGCGCCGCTAGCGGGAGTGAGGACATTCAGTACTTC.

The chain combines TRBV9 with TRBJ2-7, with TRBD2 matching 10 bases. The CDR3 is 15 amino acids. Per the germline V gene, CDR1 is SGDLS and CDR2 is YYNGEE. The trim removed 1 base at V and 4 bases at J, leaving 5 bases unmatched. The CDR3 DNA sequence: TGTGCCAGCAGCGTACCTAGCGGGAGTGGGTACGAGCAGTACTTC. Amino acid sequence: CASSVPSGSGYEQYF.

J is TRBJ2-5 and V is TRBV3-1 (or the pseudogene TRBV3-2); 10 positions agree with TRBD2. Losses at the gene ends were 2 bases for V and 5 bases for J; bases not matched to a gene: 8. The germline V gene encodes CDR1 LGHDT and CDR2 YNNKEL (reference sequence). The CDR3 consists of 16 residues. The CDR3 sequence: CASSQIGAGGPETQYF. CDR3 in DNA: TGTGCCAGCAGCCAAATTGGAGCGGGAGGGCCGGAGACCCAGTACTTC.

This clone was counted between two and nine times. V usage is TRBV7-9 and J usage is TRBJ1-2, with 9 bases fitting TRBD1. This CDR3 is built from 15 residues. With V trimmed by 2 bases and J by 7 bases, 8 bases remained unmatched. CDR1 is SEHNR, CDR2 FQNEAQ, per germline (reference sequence). The CDR3 region is CASSLPTGGVGGYTF. CDR3 DNA sequence: TGTGCCAGCAGCTTACCGACAGGGGGAGTAGGTGGCTACACCTTC.

The chain has TRBV6-2 or TRBV6-3 and TRBJ2-7, with D hard to call. Germline CDR1 reads MNHEY; CDR2 reads SVGEGT. V lost 4 bases to trimming and J lost 6 bases, with 10 bases between them. This CDR3 spans 12 amino acids. The CDR3 bases are TGTGCCAGCAGTTGGGCAGGAACCGAGCAGTACTTC. Protein sequence: CASSWAGTEQYF.

This clone was seen a handful of times. The chain links TRBV3-1 (or the pseudogene TRBV3-2) to TRBJ2-1; 9 nucleotides line up with TRBD2. V gave up 2 bases and J gave up 2 bases; unmatched junction bases: 4. Germline CDR1 is LGHDT and CDR2 is YNNKEL (reference sequence). This CDR3 has 16 residues. This chain's CDR3 is CASSQSTSGPYNEQFF. The CDR3 DNA reads as TGTGCCAGCAGCCAATCGACTAGCGGCCCCTACAATGAGCAGTTCTTC.

V usage is TRBV20-1 and J usage is TRBJ2-3; no clear D gene. Germline V gene sequence: CDR1 DFQATT, CDR2 SNEGSKA (reference sequence). V was clipped by 1 base and J by 12 bases, with 11 bases between them. The CDR3 extends over 11 amino acids. The CDR3 bases are TGCAGTGCTAGAGCGGCCAGGATCCAGTATTTT. This gives the protein CSARAARIQYF.

The chain uses TRBV19 and TRBJ1-2, with 10 bases matching TRBD1. Germline trimming cut 3 bases from V and 5 bases from J; bases unmatched to any gene: 6. The CDR3 is made up of 15 amino acids. Germline loops: CDR1 LNHDA, CDR2 SQIVND (reference sequence). Written as DNA, the CDR3 is TGTGCCAGTAGTATGAGACAGGGGGCAATGTATGGCTACACCTTC. Protein sequence: CASSMRQGAMYGYTF.

J is TRBJ2-7 and V is TRBV2; 8 bases are a match to TRBD2. Germline-derived CDR1 and CDR2 are SNHLY and FYNNEI. The CDR3 totals 15 residues. With 6 bases clipped from V and 0 bases from J, the junction kept 7 bases outside the gene matches. DNA for the CDR3: TGTGCCAGCAGGACCAGGAGCGGGGGCTCCTACGAGCAGTACTTC. Encoded protein: CASRTRSGGSYEQYF. Complete variable domain (other parts from reference TRBV2 and TRBJ2-7): EPEVTQTPSHQVTQMGQEVILRCVPISNHLYFYWYRQILGQKVEFLVSFYNNEISEKSEIFDDQFSVERPDGSNFTLKIRSTKLEDSAMYFCASRTRSGGSYEQYFGPGTRLTVT.